These 12 T cell receptor beta chains originate from one sample sequenced in a study of cytomegalovirus exposure and HLA in healthy donors. PCR primers comprised 60 Vbeta and 13 Jbeta primers. The protocol was immunoSEQ multiplex PCR, while the TCRdb copy is restricted to in-frame clones and leaves out a portion. This sample has 95,000 to 150,000 clones, with around three quarters found just once. Sequencing used PBMCs. The source of these receptors is a woman aged 45-59 years in good health and CMV-seronegative.

V and J are TRBV4-3 and TRBJ2-1, with 10 bases aligning to TRBD1. Germline CDR1 and CDR2: LGHNA and YSLEER. The CDR3 is 15 amino acids. With 1 base clipped from V and 7 bases from J, the junction kept 4 bases outside the gene matches. The CDR3 here is CASSQVGTGANEQFF. CDR3 nucleotide sequence: TGCGCCAGCAGCCAAGTTGGGACAGGGGCAAATGAGCAGTTCTTC.

The chain carries TRBV21-1 and TRBJ2-3; the table assigns TRBD1, which was not confirmed against the DNA. TRBV21-1 is recorded as a pseudogene. This CDR3 comprises 14 residues. CDR3 DNA: TGTGCCAGCAGCAAAGTGGCCGATGGAGATACGCAGTATTTT. Amino acids: CASSKVADGDTQYF.

This clone showed up just a few times. The CDR3 sequence is CASSFLSLGRTEAFF. The CDR3, as DNA: TGTGCCAGCAGCTTCCTATCACTGGGGAGAACTGAAGCTTTCTTT. The chain couples TRBV7-2 to TRBJ1-1; no clear D. Germline CDR1 and CDR2: SGHTA and FQGNSA. Trimming cost V 3 bases and J 5 bases, with 16 bases left between them. The CDR3 length is 15 residues.

This rearrangement joins TRBV19 to TRBJ2-5; 10 nucleotides line up with TRBD1. J gave up 5 bases and V 1 base, and 4 bases lay outside the gene matches. Germline loops: CDR1 LNHDA, CDR2 SQIVND (reference sequence). The CDR3 loop spans 15 amino acids. Written as DNA, the CDR3 is TGTGCCAGTAGTATAGGACAGGGGGCGGGGGAGACCCAGTACTTC. It specifies CASSIGQGAGETQYF.

This clone was recorded a few times. The chain links TRBV28 to TRBJ1-5; D call uncertain. The CDR3 loop spans 14 amino acids. Between the trimmed V and J ends, which lost 7 bases and 4 bases, there was a span of 14 bases. Germline V gene sequence: CDR1 MDHEN, CDR2 SYDVKM. The CDR3 protein is CASKPGSGNQPQHF. The CDR3 DNA reads TGTGCCAGCAAGCCGGGAAGTGGAAATCAGCCCCAGCATTTT.

The V gene is TRBV28, the J gene TRBJ1-2; D not resolved. Trimming left V 5 bases short and J 5 bases short, with 12 bases between. CDR3 length: 13 amino acids. Germline V gene data show CDR1 as MDHEN and CDR2 as SYDVKM. The CDR3 sequence: CASSTSLSYGYTF. The CDR3 nucleotides read TGTGCCAGCAGTACATCTCTTTCTTATGGCTACACCTTC.

V is TRBV27 and J is TRBJ2-1; 12 positions match TRBD2. The CDR3 is 15 amino acids. The J segment lost 7 bases and the V segment lost 6 bases, leaving 7 bases of the junction unmatched. The germline V gene encodes CDR1 MNHEY and CDR2 SMNVEV (reference sequence). The CDR3 region is CASSWTSGEGNEQFF. The CDR3 DNA reads as TGTGCCAGCAGCTGGACTAGCGGGGAGGGGAATGAGCAGTTCTTC.

This clone was seen more than once but under ten times. V gene TRBV7-2 combines with J gene TRBJ2-1; a weak D match, TRBD1 (6 bases). V lost 4 bases and J lost 7, with 11 bases in between. The CDR3 is 13 amino acids. Germline V CDR1 and CDR2: SGHTA, FQGNSA. The CDR3 sequence: CASSYRVGNEQFF. The CDR3 DNA sequence: TGTGCCAGCAGCTACAGGGTTGGGAATGAGCAGTTCTTC.

This clone was recorded a few times. This chain joins TRBV9 and TRBJ2-3; possibly TRBD2 for D (5 bases). Trimming stripped 0 bases from V and 0 bases from J, with 11 bases between. Germline-derived CDR1 and CDR2 are SGDLS and YYNGEE. This CDR3 is built from 16 residues. CDR3 in amino acids: CASSVAGRGSTDTQYF. As DNA, the CDR3 is TGTGCCAGCAGCGTAGCTGGGAGAGGGAGCACAGATACGCAGTATTTT.

The V call is TRBV4-2, the J call TRBJ2-3, with D perhaps matching TRBD1 (5 bases). Trimming cost V 6 bases and J 3 bases, with 16 bases left between them. CDR1 and CDR2 (germline): LGHNA, YNFKEQ. The length of the CDR3 is 15 residues. This CDR3 reads CASRGADFGTDTQYF. CDR3 sequence (DNA): TGTGCCAGCAGAGGGGCAGATTTCGGTACAGATACGCAGTATTTT.

This clone was found once. This chain joins TRBV5-1 and TRBJ2-7; 8 bases fit TRBD1. CDR1 is SGHRS and CDR2 is YFSETQ in the germline V gene. This CDR3 contains 14 residues. J lost 3 bases, V lost 0 bases, and 2 bases had no gene match. CDR3 protein: CASSLAGGRYEQYF. CDR3 nucleotides: TGCGCCAGCAGCTTGGCAGGGGGCCGCTACGAGCAGTACTTC.

This chain connects TRBV6-5 to TRBJ1-3, with D possibly TRBD1 on 6 matching bases. The length of the CDR3 is 15 residues. The germline V gene has CDR1 MNHEY and CDR2 SVGAGI. Trimming left V 7 bases short and J 2 bases short, with 15 bases between. In nucleotides, the CDR3 is TGTGCCAGCACCCGCGGGGGGGCCCCTGGAAACACCATATATTTT. Protein: CASTRGGAPGNTIYF.